This T cell receptor beta chain was observed in a study of identical twins. TCRdb re-called the 5' RACE reads with MiXCR, one entry per CDR3 protein. The repertoire holds around 490,000 distinct CDR3 sequences, with around an eighth as singletons. Trimming pared 4 bases from V and 8 bases from J, leaving 14 bases between. CDR1 is MGHRA, CDR2 YSYEKL, per germline. This CDR3 spans 13 amino acids. The same data also contributed to another study, on yellow fever vaccine responses in identical twins. That source adds: After vaccination, twins' T cell response reportedly seemed partly convergent, partly personalized.

J is TRBJ1-2 and V is TRBV4-1, with D unclear. The sample consisted of CD4+ T cells sorted from blood. This TCR was recovered from a woman aged 18-35 years in good health. The CDR3 DNA is TGCGCCAGCAGCCCCCTATCATTAGGAGGCTACACCTTC. This translates into CASSPLSLGGYTF.